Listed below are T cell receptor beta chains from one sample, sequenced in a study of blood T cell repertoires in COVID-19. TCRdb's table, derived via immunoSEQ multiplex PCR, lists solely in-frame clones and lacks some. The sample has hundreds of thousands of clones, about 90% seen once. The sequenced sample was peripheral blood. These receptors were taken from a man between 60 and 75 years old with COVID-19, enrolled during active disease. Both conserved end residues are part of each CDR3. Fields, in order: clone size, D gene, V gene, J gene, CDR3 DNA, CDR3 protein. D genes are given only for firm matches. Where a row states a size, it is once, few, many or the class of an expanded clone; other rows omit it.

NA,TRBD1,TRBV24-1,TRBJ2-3,TGTGCCACCGGACAGGGGTCAGATACGCAGTATTTT,CATGQGSDTQYF
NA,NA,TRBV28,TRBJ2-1,TGTGCCAGCAGTTTATCTAGGGGCCTATCCTACAATGAGCAGTTCTTC,CASSLSRGLSYNEQFF
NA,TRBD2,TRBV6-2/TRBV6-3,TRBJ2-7,TGTGCCAGCAGCCAAACTAGCGGGTCCTACGAGCAGTACTTC,CASSQTSGSYEQYF
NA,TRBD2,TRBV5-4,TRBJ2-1,TGTGCCAGCAGCTTAGGACTAGCGGGAGGGAATGAGCAGTTCTTC,CASSLGLAGGNEQFF
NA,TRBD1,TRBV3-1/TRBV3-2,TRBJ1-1,TGTGCCAGCAGCCAAGATCCCCTAGGCAGGGGGCCTTCTTTGGTAGCTTTCTTT,CASSQDPLGRGPSLVAFF
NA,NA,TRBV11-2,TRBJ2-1,TGTGCCAGCAGCTTAGGACTAGTTGGTGAGCAGTTCTTC,CASSLGLVGEQFF
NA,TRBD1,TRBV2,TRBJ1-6,TGTGCCAGCACTCCCCGGACAGGGGGTGGTGTACCCCTCCACTTT,CASTPRTGGGVPLHF
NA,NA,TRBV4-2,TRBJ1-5,TGTGCCAGCAGCCCGGTATTGGATCAGCCCCAGCATTTT,CASSPVLDQPQHF
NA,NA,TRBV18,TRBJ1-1,TGTGCCAGCTCACCTCCGGGATCGACTGAAGCTTTCTTT,CASSPPGSTEAFF
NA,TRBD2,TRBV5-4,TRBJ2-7,TGTGCCAGCAGCTTGGCTAGCGGGGGAGGTTTGTACTTC,CASSLASGGGLYF
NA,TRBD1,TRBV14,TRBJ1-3,TGTGCCAGCAGCCTTACAGGGGACTCTGGAAACACCATATATTTT,CASSLTGDSGNTIYF
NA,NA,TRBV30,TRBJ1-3,TGTGCCTGGAGTGTACAGACGAGCTCTGGAAACACCATATATTTT,CAWSVQTSSGNTIYF
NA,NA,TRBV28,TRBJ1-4,TGTGCCAGCAGTTTAACTGGGGCAGGTAGATCTAATGAAAAACTGTTTTTT,CASSLTGAGRSNEKLFF
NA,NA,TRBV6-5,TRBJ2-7,TGTGCCAGCAGTTACTCCTACAGGGACGAGCAGTACTTC,CASSYSYRDEQYF
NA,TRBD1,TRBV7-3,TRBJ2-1,TGTGCCAGCAGCTCCGGACAGGGGTCCTACAATGAGCAGTTCTTC,CASSSGQGSYNEQFF
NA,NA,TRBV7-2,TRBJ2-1,TGTGCCAGCAGCTTTGGAGGGAGTCTAAATGAGCAGTTCTTC,CASSFGGSLNEQFF
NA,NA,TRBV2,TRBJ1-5,TGTGCCAGCAGTGAAGCAGCTTTCTATCAGCCCCAGCATTTT,CASSEAAFYQPQHF
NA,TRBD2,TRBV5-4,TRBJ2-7,TGTGCCAGCAGCCAACCGACTAGCGGGCTTACCTACGAGCAGTACTTC,CASSQPTSGLTYEQYF
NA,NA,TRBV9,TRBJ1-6,TGTGCCAGCAGCGATGGTCACGGACTCTCCTATAATTCACCCCTCCACTTT,CASSDGHGLSYNSPLHF
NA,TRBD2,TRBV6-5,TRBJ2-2,TGTGCCAGCGAAATTACTAGCGGGGCTAGCGGGGAGCTGTTTTTT,CASEITSGASGELFF
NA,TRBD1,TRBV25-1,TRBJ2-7,TGTGCCAGCAGTGAAGGCGGGACAGGGCGAGACGAGCAGTACTTC,CASSEGGTGRDEQYF
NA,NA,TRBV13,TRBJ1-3,TGTGCCAGCAGCCACCGGGCGGGCGGTGGAAACACCATATATTTT,CASSHRAGGGNTIYF
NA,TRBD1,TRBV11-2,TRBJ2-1,TGTGCCAGCAGCTTAGAATTTGGGACAGGGGGCCATGAGCAGTTCTTC,CASSLEFGTGGHEQFF
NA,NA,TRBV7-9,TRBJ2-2,TGTGCCAGCAGCTTAACGCGGGCGAACACCGGGGAGCTGTTTTTT,CASSLTRANTGELFF
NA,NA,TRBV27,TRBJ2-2,TGTGCCAGCAGTTTCAGGGTGGGGAACACCGGGGAGCTGTTTTTT,CASSFRVGNTGELFF
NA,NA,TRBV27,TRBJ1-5,TGTGCCAGCAGTAAAAAGGGCAGGGACTACAATCAGCCCCAGCATTTT,CASSKKGRDYNQPQHF
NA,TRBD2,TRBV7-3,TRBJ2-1,TGTGCCAGCAGCTTACGACCCCACTCGGGACTAGCGGGGACCAATGAGCAGTTCTTC,CASSLRPHSGLAGTNEQFF
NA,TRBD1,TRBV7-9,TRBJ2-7,TGTGCCAGCAGCATGGACAGGGCGAGAGGCGAGCAGTACTTC,CASSMDRARGEQYF
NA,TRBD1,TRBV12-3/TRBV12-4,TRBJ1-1,TGTGCCAGCAGTTCGACAGGGCGTACTGAAGCTTTCTTT,CASSSTGRTEAFF
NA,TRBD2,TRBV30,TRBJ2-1,TGTGCCTGGAGCACCGCAAGCGGGGGGGGCTCCTACAATGAGCAGTTCTTC,CAWSTASGGGSYNEQFF
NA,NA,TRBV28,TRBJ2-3,TGTGCCAGCAGTTTACTGACGCCTCGGGGAGATACGCAGTATTTT,CASSLLTPRGDTQYF
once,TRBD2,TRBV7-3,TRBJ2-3,TGTGCCAGCAGCTCGAGGACTAGCGGGCACCAGGATACGCAGTATTTT,CASSSRTSGHQDTQYF
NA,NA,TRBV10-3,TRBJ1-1,TGTGCCATCAGAGGGACTGTGAACACTGAAGCTTTCTTT,CAIRGTVNTEAFF
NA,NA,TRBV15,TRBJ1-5,TGTGCCACCAGCAGAGATAGGGGAAAGGGCTTCCCTCAGCCCCAGCATTTT,CATSRDRGKGFPQPQHF
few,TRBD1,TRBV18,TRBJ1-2,TGTGCCAGCTCACCCCGGGACAGGGGGAATGGCTACACCTTC,CASSPRDRGNGYTF
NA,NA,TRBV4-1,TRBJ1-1,TGCGCCAGCAGCCAGGGTACAGAGAACACTGAAGCTTTCTTT,CASSQGTENTEAFF
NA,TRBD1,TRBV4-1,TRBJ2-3,TGCGCCAGCAGCCAAAGGACAGGTACAGATACGCAGTATTTT,CASSQRTGTDTQYF
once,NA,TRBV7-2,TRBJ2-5,TGTGCCAGCAGCTTAGGGCACCTGTACCAAGAGACCCAGTACTTC,CASSLGHLYQETQYF
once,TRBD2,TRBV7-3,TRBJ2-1,TGTGCCAGCAGTCGCCGGGGGGGTTCGTACAATGAGCAGTTCTTC,CASSRRGGSYNEQFF
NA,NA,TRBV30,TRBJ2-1,TGTGCCTGGACCGGGGGTATACAATTTTCTGAGCAGTTCTTC,CAWTGGIQFSEQFF
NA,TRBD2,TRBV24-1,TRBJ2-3,TGTGCCACCAGTGATGCTAGCGGGAGCACAGATACGCAGTATTTT,CATSDASGSTDTQYF
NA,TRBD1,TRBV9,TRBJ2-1,TGTGCCAGCAGCGTCGGACAGGGGCCACTCGGGTATGAGCAGTTCTTC,CASSVGQGPLGYEQFF
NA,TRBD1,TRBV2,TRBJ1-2,TGTGCCAGCAGCCCGGGACAGACATACCCGGGCTACACCTTC,CASSPGQTYPGYTF